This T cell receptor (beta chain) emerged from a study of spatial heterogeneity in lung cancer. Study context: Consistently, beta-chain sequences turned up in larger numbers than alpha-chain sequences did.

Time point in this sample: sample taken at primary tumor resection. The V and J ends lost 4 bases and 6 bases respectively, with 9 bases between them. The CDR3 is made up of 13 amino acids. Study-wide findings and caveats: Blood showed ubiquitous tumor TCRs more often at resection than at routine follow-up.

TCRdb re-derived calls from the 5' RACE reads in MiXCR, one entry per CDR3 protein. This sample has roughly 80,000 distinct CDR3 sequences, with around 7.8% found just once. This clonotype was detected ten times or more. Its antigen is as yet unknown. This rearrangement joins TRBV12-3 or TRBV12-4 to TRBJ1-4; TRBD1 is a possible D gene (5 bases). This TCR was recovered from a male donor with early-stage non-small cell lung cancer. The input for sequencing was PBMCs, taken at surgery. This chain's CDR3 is CASSWTNDEKLFF. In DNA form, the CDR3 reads TGTGCCAGCAGTTGGACAAATGATGAAAAACTGTTTTTT.